The clone carrying this T cell receptor beta chain has ten or more counts. The time point was: newly diagnosed GD, antithyroid drugs for less than 3 months. From RNA extracted from PBMCs, the TCR library was made. This sample stems from a study of regulatory T cells in long-lasting Graves disease. Germline CDR1 reads SGHAT; CDR2 reads FQNNGV. The CDR3 is 14 amino acids. The ends were cut back, 2 bases at V and 4 bases at J, with 11 bases in the middle. Sequencing libraries for TCR beta were prepared with iRepertoire HTBI primers and Arm-PCR of CDR3 regions. TCRdb re-derived calls from the multiplex PCR reads in MiXCR, one entry per CDR3 protein. The sample consists of hundreds of thousands of distinct CDR3 sequences, about 15% of them appearing once. The sample was also reused in another study, on T cells in Graves' hyperthyroidism and ophthalmopathy.

The material was peripheral blood mononuclear cells (PBMCs), obtained at new diagnosis, from a patient treated with antithyroid drugs. This TCR derives from a woman aged 30 to 39 with Graves disease. This sequence joins TRBV11-2 and TRBJ1-2, with D maybe TRBD1 (5 bases). The CDR3 DNA follows: TGTGCCAGCAGCTTAACCGGGACGGTCTATGGCTACACCTTC. It encodes CASSLTGTVYGYTF.